Detailed here is one TCR beta chain. Its cognate antigen is unknown. The sample comes from a study of human T cells and chemical hapten exposure. Study-level findings and limits: TCRs whose frequency exceeded 1 in 1000 remained the same following DPC sensitization.

This sample's time point: patch test 3, about 24 weeks after DPC sensitization. As for treatment: therapeutic diphenylcyclopropenone sensitization with weekly scalp DPC. Non-pregnant alopecia patients aged 18 to 70, suitable for DPC therapy. Blood, whole and unfractionated, served as the source for total RNA extraction. From germline, CDR1 is DFQATT and CDR2 SNEGSKA (reference sequence). V was shortened by 0 bases and J by 8 bases, with 13 bases between the two germline ends. CDR3 length: 13 amino acids. From the RACE reads, TCRdb called clonotypes with MiXCR, one entry per CDR3 protein. The sample records about 110,000 distinct CDR3 sequences, roughly a third being singletons.

The TCR originated in a man aged 40-50 years with alopecia areata. Some clones in this sample may be carry-over from other donors' samples. V is TRBV20-1 and J is TRBJ1-1, with a possible D match to TRBD1 (6 bases). Here the sequenced sample was whole blood, taken in connection with sensitization to the hapten diphenylcyclopropenone (DPC). CDR3 in amino acids: CSARDQGYREAFF. The CDR3 nucleotides read TGCAGTGCTAGAGATCAGGGGTATAGGGAAGCTTTCTTT.